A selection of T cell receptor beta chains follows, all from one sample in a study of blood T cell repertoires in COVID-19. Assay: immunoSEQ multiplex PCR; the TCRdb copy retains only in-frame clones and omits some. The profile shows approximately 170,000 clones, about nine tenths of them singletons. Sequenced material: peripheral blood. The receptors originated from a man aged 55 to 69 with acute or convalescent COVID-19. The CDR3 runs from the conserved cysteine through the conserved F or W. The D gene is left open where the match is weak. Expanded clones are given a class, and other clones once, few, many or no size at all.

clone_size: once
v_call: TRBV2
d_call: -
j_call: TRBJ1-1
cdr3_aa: CASLRENTEAFF
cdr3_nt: TGTGCCAGCCTCAGGGAGAACACTGAAGCTTTCTTT

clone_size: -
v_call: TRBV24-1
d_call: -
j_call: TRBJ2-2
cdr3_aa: CATRGVNTGELFF
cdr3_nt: TGTGCCACCAGGGGAGTGAACACCGGGGAGCTGTTTTTT

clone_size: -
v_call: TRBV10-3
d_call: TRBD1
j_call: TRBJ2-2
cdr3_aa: CAISESRGGVNTGELFF
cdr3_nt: TGTGCCATCAGTGAGTCTAGAGGGGGCGTAAACACCGGGGAGCTGTTTTTT

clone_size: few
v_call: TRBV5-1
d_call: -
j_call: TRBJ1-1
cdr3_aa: CASSLGTVKGANTEAFF
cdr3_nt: TGCGCCAGCAGCTTGGGAACAGTGAAAGGTGCGAACACTGAAGCTTTCTTT

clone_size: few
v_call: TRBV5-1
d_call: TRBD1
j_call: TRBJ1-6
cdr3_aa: CASSLDRGDSPLHF
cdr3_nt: TGCGCCAGCAGCCTAGACAGGGGGGATTCACCCCTCCACTTT

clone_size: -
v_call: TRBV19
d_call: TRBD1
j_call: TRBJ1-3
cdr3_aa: CASRDRGRKYGGNTIYF
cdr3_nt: TGTGCCAGTAGGGACAGGGGGCGAAAATATGGTGGAAACACCATATATTTT

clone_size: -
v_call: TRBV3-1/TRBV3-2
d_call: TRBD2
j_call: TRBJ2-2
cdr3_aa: CASSGRGGPGELFF
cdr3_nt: TGTGCCAGCAGCGGCCGGGGGGGGCCCGGGGAGCTGTTTTTT

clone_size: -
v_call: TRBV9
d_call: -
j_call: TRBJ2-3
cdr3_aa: CASSEGAIHADTQYF
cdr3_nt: TGTGCCAGCAGCGAGGGAGCAATCCACGCGGATACGCAGTATTTT

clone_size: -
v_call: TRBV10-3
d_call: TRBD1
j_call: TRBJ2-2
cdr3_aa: CAISDRGNTGELFF
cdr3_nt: TGTGCCATCAGCGACAGGGGGAACACCGGGGAGCTGTTTTTT

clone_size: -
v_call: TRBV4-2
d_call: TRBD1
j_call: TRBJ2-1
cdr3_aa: CASSQGGGGYNEQFF
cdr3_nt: TGTGCCAGCAGCCAAGGAGGGGGCGGGTACAATGAGCAGTTCTTC

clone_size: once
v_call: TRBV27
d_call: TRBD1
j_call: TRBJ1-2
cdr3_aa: CASSQRTGNYGYTF
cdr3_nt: TGTGCCAGCAGTCAACGGACAGGGAACTATGGCTACACCTTC

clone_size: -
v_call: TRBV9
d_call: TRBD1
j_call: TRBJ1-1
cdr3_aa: CASSVGQAITEAFF
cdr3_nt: TGTGCCAGCAGCGTGGGACAGGCGATCACTGAAGCTTTCTTT

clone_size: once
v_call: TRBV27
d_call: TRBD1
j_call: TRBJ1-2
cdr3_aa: CASSPRQGWGDGYTF
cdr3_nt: TGTGCCAGCAGTCCACGACAGGGATGGGGCGATGGCTACACCTTC

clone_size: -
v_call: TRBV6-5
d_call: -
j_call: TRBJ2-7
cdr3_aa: CASSSVGSSYEQYF
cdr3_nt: TGTGCCAGCAGTTCCGTGGGCAGCTCCTACGAGCAGTACTTC

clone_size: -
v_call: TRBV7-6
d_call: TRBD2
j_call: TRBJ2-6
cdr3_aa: CASSLAGGLGANVLTF
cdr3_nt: TGTGCCAGCAGCTTAGCGGGAGGGCTTGGGGCCAACGTCCTGACTTTC

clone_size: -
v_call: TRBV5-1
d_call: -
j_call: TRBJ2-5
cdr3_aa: CASSFHGRGETQYF
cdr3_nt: TGCGCCAGCAGCTTTCATGGCAGGGGAGAGACCCAGTACTTC

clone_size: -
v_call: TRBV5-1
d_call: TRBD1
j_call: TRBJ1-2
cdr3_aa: CASRLDRGYGYTF
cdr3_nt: TGCGCCAGCAGACTGGACAGGGGATATGGCTACACCTTC

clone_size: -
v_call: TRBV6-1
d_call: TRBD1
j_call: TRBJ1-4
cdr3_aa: CASSEGRGQSGLFF
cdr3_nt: TGTGCCAGCAGTGAAGGAAGGGGACAGTCGGGACTGTTTTTT

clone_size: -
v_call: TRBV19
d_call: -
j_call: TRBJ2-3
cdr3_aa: CASSATDTQYF
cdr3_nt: TGTGCCAGTAGTGCGACAGATACGCAGTATTTT

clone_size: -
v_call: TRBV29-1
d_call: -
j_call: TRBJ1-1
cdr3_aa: CSTRWGGSGTEAFF
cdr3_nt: TGCAGCACACGGTGGGGGGGGTCGGGAACTGAAGCTTTCTTT

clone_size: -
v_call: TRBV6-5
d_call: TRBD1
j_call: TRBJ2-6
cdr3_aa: CASSSQGGAGANVLTF
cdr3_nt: TGTGCCAGCAGTTCCCAAGGGGGCGCTGGGGCCAACGTCCTGACTTTC

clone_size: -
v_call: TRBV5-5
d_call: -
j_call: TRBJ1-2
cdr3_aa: CASSSKSDSPNYGYTF
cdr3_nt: TGTGCCAGCAGCTCTAAATCGGACAGCCCGAACTATGGCTACACCTTC

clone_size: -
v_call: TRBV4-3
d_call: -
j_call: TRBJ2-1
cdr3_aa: CASSQRSASYNEQFF
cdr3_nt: TGCGCCAGCAGCCAACGGTCTGCCTCCTACAATGAGCAGTTCTTC

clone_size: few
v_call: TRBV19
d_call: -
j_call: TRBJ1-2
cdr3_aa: CASNDPGVNYGYTF
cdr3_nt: TGTGCCAGTAATGATCCGGGAGTCAACTATGGCTACACCTTC

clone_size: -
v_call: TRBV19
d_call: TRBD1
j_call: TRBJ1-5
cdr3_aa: CASAPQGALGNQPQHF
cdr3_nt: TGTGCCAGTGCCCCTCAGGGGGCTCTGGGCAATCAGCCCCAGCATTTT

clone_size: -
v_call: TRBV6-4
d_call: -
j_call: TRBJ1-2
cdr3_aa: CASTRGRDYGYTF
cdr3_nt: TGTGCCAGCACCAGGGGACGGGACTATGGCTACACCTTC

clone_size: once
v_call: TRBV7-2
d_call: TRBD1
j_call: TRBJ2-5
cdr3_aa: CASRSTGAGRETQYF
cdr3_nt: TGTGCCAGCAGGTCGACAGGGGCCGGACGAGAGACCCAGTACTTC